The present TCR beta chain was sequenced within a study of CD8+ T cells in alopecia areata. Study-wide results and caveats: Scalp sample data also include resident alphabeta T cells from normal skin.

J was trimmed by 5 bases and V by 1 base; bases with no gene match: 3. The CDR3 runs 13 residues. CDR1 and CDR2 from the germline V gene are SQVTM and ANQGSEA. After isolation, RNA underwent reverse transcription to generate cDNA as the sequencing template. The method was immunoSEQ multiplex PCR; TCRdb's version includes in-frame clones alone and lacks a portion of them. The data show 160,000 or so clones, with around half seen just once and just under 20% held by the top ten. This clone was recorded a few times. Its antigen is currently unknown. This specimen consisted of CD8+ T cells sorted from blood, obtained at week 0. The chain recombines TRBV29-1 with TRBJ2-7; 9 bases are a match to TRBD1. The clonotype comes from a human donor with alopecia areata. The CDR3 here is CSVEGTGADEQYF. The CDR3 coding sequence is TGCAGCGTTGAAGGGACAGGGGCCGACGAGCAGTACTTC.